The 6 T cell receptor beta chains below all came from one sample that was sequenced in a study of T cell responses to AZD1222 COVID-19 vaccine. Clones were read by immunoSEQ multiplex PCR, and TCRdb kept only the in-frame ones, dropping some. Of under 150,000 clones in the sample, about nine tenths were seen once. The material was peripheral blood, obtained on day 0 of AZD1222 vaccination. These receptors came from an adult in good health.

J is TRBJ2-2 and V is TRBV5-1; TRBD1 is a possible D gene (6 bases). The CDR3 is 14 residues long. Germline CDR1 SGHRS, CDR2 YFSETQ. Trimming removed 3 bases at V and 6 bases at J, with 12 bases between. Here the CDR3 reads CASSSRQVPGELFF. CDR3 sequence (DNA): TGCGCCAGCAGCTCCCGACAGGTTCCCGGGGAGCTGTTTTTT.

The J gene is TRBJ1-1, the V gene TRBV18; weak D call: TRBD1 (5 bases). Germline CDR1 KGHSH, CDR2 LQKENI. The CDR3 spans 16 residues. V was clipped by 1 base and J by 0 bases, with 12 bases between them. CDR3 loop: CASSPLVGQMNTEAFF. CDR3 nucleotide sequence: TGTGCCAGCTCACCACTCGTAGGACAAATGAACACTGAAGCTTTCTTT.

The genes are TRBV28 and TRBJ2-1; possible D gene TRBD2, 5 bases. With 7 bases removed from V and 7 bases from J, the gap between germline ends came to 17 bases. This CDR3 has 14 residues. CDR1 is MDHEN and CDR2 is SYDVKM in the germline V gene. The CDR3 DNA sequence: TGTGCCAGCAATACGGGAATCTGGTGGAATGAGCAGTTCTTC. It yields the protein CASNTGIWWNEQFF. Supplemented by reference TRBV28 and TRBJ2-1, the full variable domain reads DVKVTQSSRYLVKRTGEKVFLECVQDMDHENMFWYRQDPGLGLRLIYFSYDVKMKEKGDIPEGYSVSREKKERFSLILESASTNQTSMYLCASNTGIWWNEQFFGPGTRLTVL.

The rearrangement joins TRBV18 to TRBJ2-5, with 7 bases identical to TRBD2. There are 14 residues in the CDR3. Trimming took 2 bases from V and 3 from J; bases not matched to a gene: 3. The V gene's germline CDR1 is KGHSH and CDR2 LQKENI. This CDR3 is CASSPMSGKETQYF. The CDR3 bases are TGTGCCAGCTCACCAATGAGCGGGAAAGAGACCCAGTACTTC. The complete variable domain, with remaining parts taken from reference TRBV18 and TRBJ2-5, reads NAGVMQNPRHLVRRRGQEARLRCSPMKGHSHVYWYRQLPEEGLKFMVYLQKENIIDESGMPKERFSAEFPKEGPSILRIQQVVRGDSAAYFCASSPMSGKETQYFGPGTRLLVL.

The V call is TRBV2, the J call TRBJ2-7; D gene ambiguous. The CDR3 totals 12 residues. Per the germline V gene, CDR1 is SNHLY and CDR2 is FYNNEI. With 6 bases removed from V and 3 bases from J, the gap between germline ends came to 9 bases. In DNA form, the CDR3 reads TGTGCCAGCAGCCCCCTCCACTACGAGCAGTACTTC. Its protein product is CASSPLHYEQYF.

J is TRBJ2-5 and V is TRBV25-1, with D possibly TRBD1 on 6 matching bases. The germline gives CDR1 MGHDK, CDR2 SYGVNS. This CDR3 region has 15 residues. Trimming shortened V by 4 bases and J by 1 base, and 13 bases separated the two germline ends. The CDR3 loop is CASSGLQGSQETQYF. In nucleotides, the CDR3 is TGTGCCAGCAGTGGATTACAGGGATCCCAAGAGACCCAGTACTTC.